This record covers a single T cell receptor beta chain. What antigen it recognizes has not been identified. Base qualities are not at hand, and no much larger clone is one base apart. For TCR Vbeta sequencing, memory CD4+ T cells were sorted ex vivo from the peripheral blood of narcolepsy patients and healthy controls. The data originate from a study of T cells in narcolepsy (dated by TCRdb to 2016 to 2019). Some background on the complete study: Patients with narcolepsy type 1 or type 2 (NT1, NT2) were enrolled in the study together with healthy control donors. To look for autoreactive T cells in narcolepsy patients that target self-antigens of hypocretin neurons (hypocretin, TRIB2), the study used TCR Vbeta sequencing to follow clonotypes in blood and CSF. The paper's findings and limits, for the study overall: No sequences matching autoreactive T cell clones were contained in some blood memory CD4+ repertoires from patients and controls. Plots that compared CSF and blood CD4+ T cell clonotypes from the same patient highlighted HCRT-specific and TRIB2-specific autoreactive clonotypes. Autoreactive clonotypes were reported to be detected serially in the blood of the same patients and of different patients, but not in the blood of healthy controls. Numbers of sequenced blood memory CD4+ clonotypes were comparable, with averages of about 39,494 in patients and roughly 33,000 in controls.

Inclusive of the bounding cysteine and phenylalanine, the CDR3 is 17 residues long. Only the CDR3 DNA is retained, 51 bases long and in frame from the first base. The germline V gene provides CDR1 MRHNA and CDR2 SNTAGT. V loses 0 bases, J loses 8 bases, and the germline ends lie 20 bases apart. The library was made by the immunoSEQ multiplex PCR assay. TCRdb took over this immuneACCESS table, retaining in-frame rearrangements with V and J assigned. Such tables are incomplete; in checked studies, under half of the missing clones stem from an unresolved V gene, and the remainder is unexplained. The sample table contains tens of thousands of clones; only one count was recorded for roughly 90% of them. The ten biggest clones cover approximately 1.2% of the sample.

The sequence derives from a human donor with narcolepsy. Material: CD45RA- memory CD4+ T cells from PBMCs. The sample's cell subset or site label, decoded: memory T cells sorted ex vivo from peripheral blood. In this chain, TRBV6-4 is recombined with TRBJ1-5; TRBD1 is possibly the D segment (5 matching bases). The CDR3 sequence is CASSDSRQGKRGKPQHF. DNA sequence: TGTGCCAGCAGTGACTCAAGGCAAGGGAAAAGGGGAAAGCCCCAGCATTTT.